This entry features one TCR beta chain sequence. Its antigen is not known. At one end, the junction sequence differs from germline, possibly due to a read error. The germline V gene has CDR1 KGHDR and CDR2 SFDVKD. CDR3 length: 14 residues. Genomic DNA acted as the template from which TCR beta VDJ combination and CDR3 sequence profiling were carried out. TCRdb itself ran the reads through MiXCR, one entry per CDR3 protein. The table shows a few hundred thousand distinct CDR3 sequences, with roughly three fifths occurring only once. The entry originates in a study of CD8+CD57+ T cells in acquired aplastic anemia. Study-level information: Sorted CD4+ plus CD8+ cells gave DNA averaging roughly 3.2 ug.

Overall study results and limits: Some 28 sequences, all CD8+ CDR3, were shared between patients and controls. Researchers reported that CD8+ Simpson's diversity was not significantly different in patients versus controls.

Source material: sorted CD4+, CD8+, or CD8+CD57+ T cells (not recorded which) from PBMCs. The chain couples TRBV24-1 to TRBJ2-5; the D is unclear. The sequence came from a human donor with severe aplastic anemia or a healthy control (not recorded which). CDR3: CATSDISNQETQYF. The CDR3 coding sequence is TGTGCCACCAGTGACATATCAAACCAGGAGACCCAGTACTTC.